This T cell receptor beta chain was identified during a study of cytomegalovirus exposure and HLA in healthy donors. PCR was performed using 60 Vbeta and 13 Jbeta primers. Profiled with immunoSEQ multiplex PCR; TCRdb holds only in-frame clones, not every one. The sample gives tens of thousands of clones, 75% to 85% of which show up once; roughly 15% is in the top ten. The clonotype was recovered from a woman in her thirties or forties in good health and CMV-seropositive. Material: PBMCs.

CDR3 DNA sequence: TGTGCCTGCCCATCACGGGGGGCCCCCTACGAGCAGTACTTC. This gives the protein CACPSRGAPYEQYF. This rearrangement joins TRBV30 to TRBJ2-7; tentatively, D is TRBD2 (7 bases). The CDR3 is made up of 14 amino acids. With 6 bases removed from V and 2 bases from J, the gap between germline ends came to 17 bases. Per germline, CDR1 GTSNPN and CDR2 SVGIG (reference sequence).